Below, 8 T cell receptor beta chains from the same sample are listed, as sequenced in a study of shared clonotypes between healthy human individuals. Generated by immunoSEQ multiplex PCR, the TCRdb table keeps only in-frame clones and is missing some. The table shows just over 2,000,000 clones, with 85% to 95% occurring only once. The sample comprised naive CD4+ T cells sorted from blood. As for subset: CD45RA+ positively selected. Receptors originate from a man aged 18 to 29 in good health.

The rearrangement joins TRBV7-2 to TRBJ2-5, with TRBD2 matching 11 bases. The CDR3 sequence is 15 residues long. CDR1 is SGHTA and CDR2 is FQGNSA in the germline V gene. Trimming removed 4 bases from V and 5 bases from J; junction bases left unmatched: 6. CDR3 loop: CASSSTSGRWETQYF. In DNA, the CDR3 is TGTGCCAGCAGCTCCACTAGCGGGAGATGGGAGACCCAGTACTTC.

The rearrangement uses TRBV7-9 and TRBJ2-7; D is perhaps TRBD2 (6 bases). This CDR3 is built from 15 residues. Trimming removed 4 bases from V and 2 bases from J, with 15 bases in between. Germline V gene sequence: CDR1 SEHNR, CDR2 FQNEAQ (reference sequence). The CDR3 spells CASSSALASPYEQYF. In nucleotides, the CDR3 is TGTGCCAGCAGCTCAGCCCTAGCGAGCCCCTACGAGCAGTACTTC.

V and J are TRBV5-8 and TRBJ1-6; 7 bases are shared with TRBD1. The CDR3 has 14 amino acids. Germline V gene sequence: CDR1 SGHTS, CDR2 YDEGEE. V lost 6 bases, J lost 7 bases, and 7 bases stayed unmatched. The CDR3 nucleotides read TGTGCCAGCACAAGACAGGGTGGAAATTCACCCCTCCACTTT. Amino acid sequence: CASTRQGGNSPLHF.

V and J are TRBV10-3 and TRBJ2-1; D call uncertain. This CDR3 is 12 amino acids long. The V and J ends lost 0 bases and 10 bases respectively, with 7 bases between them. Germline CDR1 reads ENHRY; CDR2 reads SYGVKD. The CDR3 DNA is TGTGCCATCAGTGAGTCAATTAGGGAGCAGTTCTTC. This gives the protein CAISESIREQFF.

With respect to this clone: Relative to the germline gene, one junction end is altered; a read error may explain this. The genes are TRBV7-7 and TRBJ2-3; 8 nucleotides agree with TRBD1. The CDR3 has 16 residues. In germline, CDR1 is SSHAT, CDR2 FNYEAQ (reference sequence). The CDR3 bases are TGTGCTAGCAGCTTAGGGGCAGGGGGCAAGGCTGATACGCAGTATTTT. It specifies CASSLGAGGKADTQYF.

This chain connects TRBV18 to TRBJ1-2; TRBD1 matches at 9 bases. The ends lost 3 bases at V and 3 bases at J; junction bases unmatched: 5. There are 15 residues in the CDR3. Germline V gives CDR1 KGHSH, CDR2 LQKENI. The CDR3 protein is CASSPSTGGDYGYTF. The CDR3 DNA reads TGTGCCAGCTCACCCTCGACAGGGGGGGACTATGGCTACACCTTC.

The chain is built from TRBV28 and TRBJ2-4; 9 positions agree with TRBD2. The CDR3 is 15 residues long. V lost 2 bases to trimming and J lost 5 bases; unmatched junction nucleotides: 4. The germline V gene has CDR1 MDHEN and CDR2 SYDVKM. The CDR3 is CASSLLAGGQNIQYF. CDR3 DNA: TGTGCCAGCAGTTTACTGGCGGGGGGGCAAAACATTCAGTACTTC.

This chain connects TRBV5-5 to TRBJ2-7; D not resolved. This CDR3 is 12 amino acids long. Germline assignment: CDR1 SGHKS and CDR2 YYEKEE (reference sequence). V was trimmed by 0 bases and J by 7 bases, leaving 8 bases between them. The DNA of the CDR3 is TGTGCCAGCAGCTTGGATTTGGGGGAGCAGTACTTC. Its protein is CASSLDLGEQYF.